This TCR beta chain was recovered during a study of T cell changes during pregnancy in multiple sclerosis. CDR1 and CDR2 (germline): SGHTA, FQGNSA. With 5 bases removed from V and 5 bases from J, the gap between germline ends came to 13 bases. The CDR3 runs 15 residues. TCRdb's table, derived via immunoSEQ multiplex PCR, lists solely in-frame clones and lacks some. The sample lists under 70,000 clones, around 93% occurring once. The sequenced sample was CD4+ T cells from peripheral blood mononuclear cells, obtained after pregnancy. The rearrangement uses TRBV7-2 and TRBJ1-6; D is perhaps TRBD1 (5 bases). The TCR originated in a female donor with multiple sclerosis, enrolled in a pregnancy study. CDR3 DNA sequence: TGTGCCAGCAGCCCGCCGCCGACAGATAATTCACCCCTCCACTTT. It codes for CASSPPPTDNSPLHF.